The 15 T cell receptor beta chains below were found in one sample sequenced in a study of T cells after somatic rescue of genetic block. The repertoire was sequenced with immunoSEQ multiplex PCR; TCRdb's copy has only in-frame clones and lacks some. Of tens of thousands of clones listed, roughly 94% are singletons. The specimen sequenced was peripheral blood mononuclear cells (PBMCs). These receptors were taken from a man in his forties.

The rearrangement links TRBV5-4 to TRBJ2-1, with 9 nucleotides matching TRBD1. The CDR3 consists of 15 residues. CDR1 is SGHNT and CDR2 is YYREEE in the germline V gene (reference sequence). V was clipped by 2 bases and J by 2 bases; unmatched bases: 2. The DNA of the CDR3 is TGTGCCAGCAGCTTAGGACAGGGGACCTACAATGAGCAGTTCTTC. Protein sequence: CASSLGQGTYNEQFF.

To note about this clone: Germline and junction disagree at one end, which may indicate a read error. The same CDR3 also results from other DNA sequences found in this sample. V and J are TRBV19 and TRBJ2-2; 7 bases are a match to TRBD1. This CDR3 spans 15 amino acids. Germline V gene sequence: CDR1 LNHDA, CDR2 SQIVND (reference sequence). The CDR3 region is CASRRNRGDTGELFF. CDR3 in DNA: TGTGCCAGCCGGAGGAACAGGGGCGACACCGGGGAACTGTTTTTT.

The CDR3, as DNA: TGTGCCAGCAGCGCCGGACAGGGATTTGAAAAACTGTTTTTT. It encodes CASSAGQGFEKLFF. The chain is built from TRBV9 and TRBJ1-4, with TRBD1 identical over 8 bases. CDR1 SGDLS and CDR2 YYNGEE come from the germline V gene. J gave up 7 bases and V 3 bases, and 5 bases lay outside the gene matches. The CDR3 extends over 14 amino acids. The full variable domain, completed using reference TRBV9 and TRBJ1-4, is DSGVTQTPKHLITATGQRVTLRCSPRSGDLSVYWYQQSLDQGLQFLIQYYNGEERAKGNILERFSAQQFPDLHSELNLSSLELGDSALYFCASSAGQGFEKLFFGSGTQLSVL.

The chain employs TRBV5-4 and TRBJ2-5, with D possibly TRBD2 on 6 matching bases. The J call is in doubt because the DNA end fits TRBJ2-7 better. This CDR3 comprises 15 residues. Germline lookup yields CDR1 SGHNT and CDR2 YYREEE (reference sequence). CDR3 DNA sequence: TGTGCCAGCAGCTTGGCCGGGCGGGACCGCTACGAGCAGTACTTC. The encoded protein is CASSLAGRDRYEQYF.

The chain is built from TRBV5-1 and TRBJ1-6; weak D call: TRBD1 (5 bases). Germline V CDR1 and CDR2: SGHRS, YFSETQ. Trimming left V 0 bases short and J 9 bases short, with 10 bases between. The length of the CDR3 is 14 residues. Written as DNA, the CDR3 is TGCGCCAGCAGCTTGGCTGGGGCTGGTTCACCCCTCCACTTT. This gives the protein CASSLAGAGSPLHF.

The rearrangement links TRBV7-8 to TRBJ2-2; maybe TRBD2 (6 bases). CDR1 SGHVS and CDR2 FQNEAQ come from the germline V gene. Trimming cost V 2 bases and J 2 bases, with 12 bases left between them. CDR3 length: 16 amino acids. Written as DNA, the CDR3 is TGTGCCAGCAGCTTATTCTTAGCGGACAACACCGGGGAGCTGTTTTTT. Protein: CASSLFLADNTGELFF.

This clone showed up just once. The chain links TRBV7-9 to TRBJ2-5, with a tentative D call TRBD2 (7 bases). In germline, CDR1 is SEHNR, CDR2 FQNEAQ (reference sequence). The CDR3 runs to 17 residues. The ends were cut back, 0 bases at V and 5 bases at J, with 19 bases in the middle. For the CDR3, the DNA is TGTGCCAGCAGCTTAGCTGTGGGCGGGGGCGAGAAGGAGACCCAGTACTTC. Amino acids: CASSLAVGGGEKETQYF.

V is TRBV5-1 and J is TRBJ2-5; 13 bases align to TRBD2. Germline V gene data show CDR1 as SGHRS and CDR2 as YFSETQ. The CDR3 extends over 16 amino acids. The J segment lost 2 bases and the V segment lost 3 bases, leaving 4 bases of the junction unmatched. This CDR3 is CASSSGLAGVQETQYF. CDR3 nucleotides: TGCGCCAGCAGCTCCGGACTAGCGGGAGTACAAGAGACCCAGTACTTC.

The chain uses TRBV21-1 and TRBJ2-5; the table calls TRBD2, which could not be checked here. TRBV21-1 is annotated as a pseudogene. The CDR3 has 13 amino acids. The CDR3 spells CASSKLVQETQYF. The DNA for the CDR3 is TGTGCCAGCAGCAAACTAGTCCAAGAGACCCAGTACTTC.

In DNA, the CDR3 is TGTGCCAGCAGCGTACCCACAGATACGCAGTATTTT. Translation gives CASSVPTDTQYF. The chain links TRBV28 to TRBJ2-3; no clear D. Germline CDR1 MDHEN, CDR2 SYDVKM. V lost 6 bases, J lost 2 bases, and 6 bases lay in between. The CDR3 runs to 12 residues.

The V call is TRBV19, the J call TRBJ2-2; 7 nucleotides agree with TRBD1. V gave up 3 bases and J gave up 4 bases; unmatched junction bases: 2. The length of the CDR3 is 14 residues. Germline loops: CDR1 LNHDA, CDR2 SQIVND (reference sequence). As DNA, the CDR3 is TGTGCCAGTAGTATCCCAGGGGGCACCGGGGAGCTGTTTTTT. Amino acids: CASSIPGGTGELFF.

The rearrangement links TRBV27 to TRBJ2-2; D perhaps matches TRBD2 (7 bases). Trimming took off 8 bases at V and 6 bases at J, with 22 bases between the two ends. Germline assignment: CDR1 MNHEY and CDR2 SMNVEV (reference sequence). The CDR3 sequence is 16 residues long. The CDR3 DNA follows: TGTGCCAGCCTTCCTCGGGGGGCGCGGACGTCCGGGGAGCTGTTTTTT. Protein: CASLPRGARTSGELFF.

The gene calls are TRBV18 and TRBJ1-5, with a weak D call TRBD1 (5 bases). This CDR3 comprises 16 residues. V was trimmed by 4 bases and J by 2 bases, leaving 15 bases between them. CDR1 and CDR2 from the germline V gene are KGHSH and LQKENI. CDR3 loop: CASSRTGTMGNQPQHF. DNA of the CDR3: TGTGCCAGCTCACGAACGGGGACGATGGGCAATCAGCCCCAGCATTTT.

The V call is TRBV12-5, the J call TRBJ2-1; D gene ambiguous. Trimming took 6 bases from V and 5 from J, leaving 8 bases between them. The CDR3 length is 12 residues. CDR1 is LGHNT and CDR2 is FRNRAP in the germline V gene. Here the CDR3 DNA reads TGTGCTAGTGGCTTTAGCAACAATGAGCAGTTCTTC. Encoded protein: CASGFSNNEQFF.

This clone was found once. V and J are TRBV9 and TRBJ1-2; a possible D gene is TRBD1 (5 bases). CDR3 size: 14 residues. CDR1 and CDR2 from the germline V gene are SGDLS and YYNGEE. Trimming removed 6 bases from V and 5 bases from J, with 17 bases in between. This chain's CDR3 is CASKKPGTDYGYTF. The CDR3, as DNA: TGTGCCAGCAAAAAGCCGGGGACGGATTATGGCTACACCTTC.